Below are 31 T cell receptor beta chains sequenced from a single sample in a study of T cells after yellow fever vaccination. TCRdb reanalysed the 5' RACE reads using MiXCR and keeps one entry per CDR3 protein. This table has about 510,000 distinct CDR3 sequences, around a fifth appearing once. The source was PBMCs, collected about 21 days after the first yellow fever vaccination. These receptors were obtained from a man aged 18 to 30 who received the YFV17D yellow fever vaccine.

In its sample, this clonotype was seen a few times. The V call is TRBV18, the J call TRBJ1-1; D call uncertain. The length of the CDR3 is 14 residues. V was shortened by 6 bases and J by 4 bases, with 15 bases between the two germline ends. Germline V gene lookup returns CDR1 KGHSH and CDR2 LQKENI. The CDR3 is CASSPTPLGTEAFF. CDR3 in DNA: TGTGCCAGCTCCCCGACCCCGCTTGGCACTGAAGCTTTCTTT. Based on the CDR3 plus reference TRBV18 and TRBJ1-1, the full variable domain is NAGVMQNPRHLVRRRGQEARLRCSPMKGHSHVYWYRQLPEEGLKFMVYLQKENIIDESGMPKERFSAEFPKEGPSILRIQQVVRGDSAAYFCASSPTPLGTEAFFGQGTRLTVV.

The chain recombines TRBV6-5 with TRBJ2-3; 8 positions match TRBD2. The CDR3 covers 14 residues. Germline CDR1 and CDR2: MNHEY and SVGAGI. The junction had 4 bases not matched to a gene; V was cut back by 2 bases and J by 6 bases. CDR3 region: CASSYAGGGDTQYF. CDR3 bases: TGTGCCAGCAGTTACGCGGGGGGTGGTGATACGCAGTATTTT.

This clonotype has a count of ten or more. This sequence joins TRBV12-3 or TRBV12-4 and TRBJ2-1, with TRBD2 matching 7 bases. With 7 bases clipped from V and 3 bases from J, the junction kept 3 bases outside the gene matches. CDR3 length equals 13 residues. CDR3 DNA sequence: TGTGCCAGCAACGGCGGGGGCTACAATGAGCAGTTCTTC. Translating gives CASNGGGYNEQFF.

V gene TRBV12-3 or TRBV12-4 combines with J gene TRBJ2-7; possibly TRBD1 for D (6 bases). V dropped 4 bases and J dropped 3 bases, with 13 bases sitting between them. CDR3 length: 14 residues. CDR3 region: CASSYLGQSYEQYF. The CDR3 region has the DNA TGTGCCAGCAGTTATCTCGGACAGAGCTACGAGCAGTACTTC.

This chain joins TRBV20-1 and TRBJ1-1, with unresolved D. This CDR3 spans 14 amino acids. The V end lost 5 bases, the J end lost 0 bases, and 13 bases lay between the germline ends. Germline CDR1 reads DFQATT; CDR2 reads SNEGSKA (reference sequence). CDR3 amino acids: CSALRTELNTEAFF. CDR3 sequence (DNA): TGCAGTGCTCTACGAACGGAGCTGAACACTGAAGCTTTCTTT.

V usage is TRBV7-6 and J usage is TRBJ2-5; D is unclear. Trimming took 4 bases from V and 5 from J, leaving 17 bases between them. This CDR3 is 15 amino acids long. CDR1 is SGHVS and CDR2 is FNYEAQ in the germline V gene. CDR3: CASSSAGSPAETQYF. The CDR3 DNA sequence: TGTGCCAGCAGCTCAGCTGGGTCCCCGGCGGAGACCCAGTACTTC.

This clonotype was seen a few times. The V gene is TRBV5-1, the J gene TRBJ1-5; weak D call: TRBD1 (6 bases). This CDR3 contains 16 residues. Germline CDR1 and CDR2: SGHRS and YFSETQ. Trimming left V 6 bases short and J 0 bases short, with 16 bases between. The CDR3 DNA reads as TGCGCCAGCAACCCTTGGACAGAGACTAGCAATCAGCCCCAGCATTTT. Translating gives CASNPWTETSNQPQHF.

In its sample, this clonotype was seen a few times. The CDR3 region has the DNA TGTGCCAGCAGTCCCCGGACTAGCTACGAGCAGTACTTC. Its translation: CASSPRTSYEQYF. This chain connects TRBV2 to TRBJ2-7; 7 positions match TRBD2. The germline V gene has CDR1 SNHLY and CDR2 FYNNEI. There are 13 residues in the CDR3. J was trimmed by 3 bases and V by 5 bases; bases with no gene match: 4.

This clonotype has a count of ten or more. This rearrangement joins TRBV28 to TRBJ2-5; 10 positions match TRBD2. The CDR3 totals 17 residues. Trimming removed 3 bases from V and 2 bases from J; junction bases left unmatched: 9. The germline gives CDR1 MDHEN, CDR2 SYDVKM. CDR3 in amino acids: CASSLGRTSGLQETQYF. In DNA form, the CDR3 reads TGTGCCAGCAGTTTGGGGAGGACTAGCGGCCTTCAAGAGACCCAGTACTTC.

The chain employs TRBV4-3 and TRBJ1-1; TRBD1 might be the D (5 bases). V gave up 0 bases and J gave up 4 bases, with 12 bases separating them. The CDR3 has 15 amino acids. Germline lookup yields CDR1 LGHNA and CDR2 YSLEER. CDR3 amino acids: CASSQEWGGTTEAFF. The CDR3, as DNA: TGCGCCAGCAGCCAAGAGTGGGGGGGGACCACTGAAGCTTTCTTT.

This chain connects TRBV4-1 to TRBJ2-4; D gene ambiguous. V shed 0 bases and J shed 1 base, with 7 bases lying between them. Looked up from germline, CDR1 is MGHRA and CDR2 is YSYEKL. The CDR3 has 15 amino acids. CDR3 region: CASSQEELAKNIQYF. The CDR3 nucleotides are TGCGCCAGCAGCCAAGAGGAGTTGGCCAAAAACATTCAGTACTTC.

This clonotype appeared a few times. This chain connects TRBV7-2 to TRBJ1-5; D gene ambiguous. CDR3 length equals 14 residues. Germline lookup yields CDR1 SGHTA and CDR2 FQGNSA. Trimming cost V 1 base and J 5 bases, with 9 bases left between them. The CDR3 DNA follows: TGTGCCAGCAGCTTAGAGGTCGGCGATCAGCCCCAGCATTTT. It is translated as CASSLEVGDQPQHF.

This clonotype has just a few counts. This sequence joins TRBV7-2 and TRBJ1-3, with no clear D. The CDR3 contains 13 residues. Trimming removed 8 bases at V and 4 bases at J, with 12 bases between. Germline CDR1 reads SGHTA; CDR2 reads FQGNSA. CDR3 DNA sequence: TGTGCCAGCGGAAATCAAGCCGGAAACACCATATATTTT. This translates into CASGNQAGNTIYF.

This clonotype was recorded a few times. The rearrangement joins TRBV4-3 to TRBJ2-2; D remains ambiguous. Germline loops: CDR1 LGHNA, CDR2 YSLEER. Deletions cut 1 base from V and 2 bases from J, with 8 bases between. This CDR3 region has 15 residues. In DNA, the CDR3 is TGCGCCAGCAGCCAAGGGGGATTTAACACCGGGGAGCTGTTTTTT. Its translation: CASSQGGFNTGELFF.

This clonotype was observed a few times. The V gene is TRBV12-3 or TRBV12-4, the J gene TRBJ2-1; 10 positions match TRBD2. The CDR3 runs to 14 residues. Losses at the gene ends were 1 base for V and 7 bases for J; bases not matched to a gene: 1. CDR3 in amino acids: CASSLELAGNEQFF. CDR3 nucleotide sequence: TGTGCCAGCAGTTTAGAACTAGCGGGAAATGAGCAGTTCTTC.

This clonotype was detected ten times or more. The chain combines TRBV7-9 with TRBJ2-1; TRBD2 agrees at 12 bases. This CDR3 is 15 amino acids long. Germline V gene sequence: CDR1 SEHNR, CDR2 FQNEAQ (reference sequence). The ends lost 3 bases at V and 9 bases at J; junction bases unmatched: 6. CDR3: CASSFGLAGGSEQFF. The CDR3, as DNA: TGTGCCAGCAGCTTCGGGCTAGCGGGGGGGTCTGAGCAGTTCTTC.

The V gene is TRBV5-4, the J gene TRBJ2-3; possibly TRBD2 for D (6 bases). Per the germline V gene, CDR1 is SGHNT and CDR2 is YYREEE (reference sequence). Trimming stripped 4 bases from V and 0 bases from J, with 12 bases between. The CDR3 is 15 residues long. The CDR3 sequence: CASSDKRGSTDTQYF. CDR3 DNA sequence: TGTGCCAGCAGCGACAAACGGGGGAGCACAGATACGCAGTATTTT.

This clonotype was observed a few times. The chain employs TRBV12-3 or TRBV12-4 and TRBJ1-5, with TRBD1 as a possible D gene (5 bases). The CDR3 length is 15 residues. With 6 bases removed from V and 7 bases from J, the gap between germline ends came to 19 bases. CDR3 in amino acids: CASSPSGAVAQPQHF. The CDR3 DNA reads TGTGCCAGCAGCCCCAGTGGGGCCGTGGCACAGCCCCAGCATTTT.

This clonotype was detected a few times. The chain links TRBV29-1 to TRBJ2-5; D call uncertain. This CDR3 region has 13 residues. The germline CDR1 and CDR2 sequences are SQVTM and ANQGSEA. Trimming pared 4 bases from V and 7 bases from J, leaving 16 bases between. This CDR3 is CSVVGRLLVTQYF. The CDR3 DNA reads as TGCAGCGTTGTAGGGCGGCTACTCGTGACCCAGTACTTC.

The chain recombines TRBV5-6 with TRBJ1-2, with D unresolved. V was cut by 3 bases and J by 4 bases, with 22 bases left in between. This CDR3 spans 17 amino acids. The germline V gene has CDR1 SGHDT and CDR2 YYEEEE. The DNA for the CDR3 is TGTGCCAGCAGCTCCCTCGGGGATAGCGTGAACTCCTATGGCTACACCTTC. It specifies CASSSLGDSVNSYGYTF.

The rearrangement joins TRBV5-6 to TRBJ2-1; the D gene is possibly TRBD2 (6 bases). This CDR3 region has 15 residues. V lost 3 bases and J lost 5, with 15 bases in between. Germline V gene data show CDR1 as SGHDT and CDR2 as YYEEEE. CDR3 protein: CASSWAGPRDNEQFF. Written as DNA, the CDR3 is TGTGCCAGCAGCTGGGCGGGGCCTCGCGACAATGAGCAGTTCTTC. Full variable domain (outside the CDR3, taken from reference TRBV5-6 and TRBJ2-1): DAGVTQSPTHLIKTRGQQVTLRCSPKSGHDTVSWYQQALGQGPQFIFQYYEEEERQRGNFPDRFSGHQFPNYSSELNVNALLLGDSALYLCASSWAGPRDNEQFFGPGTRLTVL.

This clonotype was seen a few times. V gene TRBV9 combines with J gene TRBJ2-5; D is possibly TRBD1 (5 bases). The ends were cut back, 4 bases at V and 1 base at J, with 17 bases in the middle. The germline CDR1 and CDR2 sequences are SGDLS and YYNGEE. The CDR3 contains 16 residues. CDR3 coding DNA: TGTGCCAGCAGCCTAGGGGCTCTGGTACCCCAAGAGACCCAGTACTTC. Residues: CASSLGALVPQETQYF. The variable domain in full, completed from reference TRBV9 and TRBJ2-5, reads DSGVTQTPKHLITATGQRVTLRCSPRSGDLSVYWYQQSLDQGLQFLIQYYNGEERAKGNILERFSAQQFPDLHSELNLSSLELGDSALYFCASSLGALVPQETQYFGPGTRLLVL.

This chain joins TRBV4-1 and TRBJ2-3, with D possibly TRBD2 on 6 matching bases. CDR1 and CDR2 (germline): MGHRA, YSYEKL. Trimming shortened V by 4 bases and J by 5 bases, and 22 bases separated the two germline ends. The CDR3 loop spans 17 amino acids. The CDR3 sequence: CASSRLGGVGVGDTQYF. In DNA, the CDR3 is TGCGCCAGCAGCCGACTCGGGGGTGTCGGAGTCGGAGATACGCAGTATTTT.

This sequence joins TRBV3-1 and TRBJ1-4, with D hard to call. The CDR3 has 16 amino acids. The germline CDR1 and CDR2 sequences are LGHDT and YNNKEL (reference sequence). The V gene lost 5 bases and the J gene lost 1 base, with 14 bases spanning the gap. CDR3 in DNA: TGTGCCAGCAGCGCAGCCCCAGGAGGAACTAATGAAAAACTGTTTTTT. Encoded protein: CASSAAPGGTNEKLFF.

V gene TRBV11-2 combines with J gene TRBJ2-2, with 8 bases that match TRBD1. This CDR3 is built from 17 residues. Unmatched junction bases numbered 9, after V lost 5 bases and J lost 1 base. Germline V gene lookup returns CDR1 SGHAT and CDR2 FQNNGV. As DNA, the CDR3 is TGTGCCAGCAGCCCAGGGGGCTGGACAAAGAACACCGGGGAGCTGTTTTTT. It yields the protein CASSPGGWTKNTGELFF.

V is TRBV20-1 and J is TRBJ1-4; TRBD1 agrees at 10 bases. Trimming at V came to 5 bases and at J to 5 bases, leaving 5 bases not matched to a gene. Per germline, CDR1 DFQATT and CDR2 SNEGSKA (reference sequence). There are 14 residues in the CDR3. CDR3 in DNA: TGCAGTGCTTACCCGGGACAGGGGAATGAAAAACTGTTTTTT. It is translated as CSAYPGQGNEKLFF.

This clonotype has just one count. The CDR3 region is CASIFHRQGNTGELFF. The DNA for the CDR3 is TGTGCCAGCATATTCCACCGGCAGGGGAACACCGGGGAGCTGTTTTTT. This chain links TRBV14 with TRBJ2-2; possibly TRBD1 for D (5 bases). Deletions cut 7 bases from V and 1 base from J, with 16 bases between. Germline CDR1 and CDR2: SGHDN and FVKESK. This CDR3 contains 16 residues.

Notes on this clonotype: Possible read error: a much larger clone is one base away. This chain uses TRBV5-6 with TRBJ2-2; D unclear. CDR1 is SGHDT and CDR2 is YYEEEE in the germline V gene. CDR3 length: 15 amino acids. The CDR3 is CASSLGGQNTWELFF. For the CDR3, the DNA is TGTGCCAGCAGCTTGGGCGGTCAGAACACCTGGGAGCTGTTTTTT. Combining the CDR3 with reference TRBV5-6 and TRBJ2-2 gives the whole variable domain DAGVTQSPTHLIKTRGQQVTLRCSPKSGHDTVSWYQQALGQGPQFIFQYYEEEERQRGNFPDRFSGHQFPNYSSELNVNALLLGDSALYLCASSLGGQNTWELFFGEGSRLTVL.

This chain connects TRBV5-1 to TRBJ2-1; 9 nucleotides line up with TRBD1. Germline CDR1 is SGHRS and CDR2 is YFSETQ. Germline trimming cut 3 bases from V and 6 bases from J; bases unmatched to any gene: 4. The CDR3 is made up of 14 amino acids. CDR3 sequence reads: CASSYRQGGNEQFF. CDR3 sequence (DNA): TGCGCCAGCAGCTACAGACAGGGGGGCAATGAGCAGTTCTTC. The full variable domain, completed using reference TRBV5-1 and TRBJ2-1, is KAGVTQTPRYLIKTRGQQVTLSCSPISGHRSVSWYQQTPGQGLQFLFEYFSETQRNKGNFPGRFSGRQFSNSRSEMNVSTLELGDSALYLCASSYRQGGNEQFFGPGTRLTVL.

This clonotype turned up a few times. This chain connects TRBV5-5 to TRBJ2-6; tentatively, D is TRBD1 or TRBD2 (5 bases each). Trimming took off 2 bases at V and 2 bases at J, with 11 bases between the two ends. This CDR3 is 16 amino acids long. Germline CDR1 and CDR2: SGHKS and YYEKEE (reference sequence). CDR3 loop: CASSFRGATGANVLTF. The CDR3, as DNA: TGTGCCAGCAGCTTTAGAGGGGCAACTGGGGCCAACGTCCTGACTTTC.

This chain connects TRBV7-9 to TRBJ1-6, with D unclear. Trimming removed 8 bases at V and 7 bases at J, with 6 bases between. The CDR3 is made up of 11 amino acids. In germline, CDR1 is SEHNR, CDR2 FQNEAQ (reference sequence). DNA for the CDR3: TGTGCCAGCGATAGGAATTCACCCCTCCACTTT. Amino acid sequence: CASDRNSPLHF.